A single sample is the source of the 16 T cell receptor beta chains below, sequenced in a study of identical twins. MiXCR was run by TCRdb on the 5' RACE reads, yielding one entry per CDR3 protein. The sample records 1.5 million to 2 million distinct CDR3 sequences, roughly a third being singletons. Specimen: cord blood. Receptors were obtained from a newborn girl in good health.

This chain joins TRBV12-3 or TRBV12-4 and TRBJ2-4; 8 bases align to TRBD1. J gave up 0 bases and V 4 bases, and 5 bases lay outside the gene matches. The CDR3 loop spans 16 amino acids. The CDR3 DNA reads TGTGCCAGCAGTTGCAGGGGGCTATTAGCCAAAAACATTCAGTACTTC. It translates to CASSCRGLLAKNIQYF.

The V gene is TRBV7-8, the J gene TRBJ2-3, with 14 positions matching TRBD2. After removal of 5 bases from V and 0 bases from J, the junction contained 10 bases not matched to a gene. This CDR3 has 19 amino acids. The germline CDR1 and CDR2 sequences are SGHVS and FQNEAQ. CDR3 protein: CASSRTRLAGGRSTDTQYF. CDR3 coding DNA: TGTGCCAGCAGCCGCACTCGACTAGCGGGAGGGCGAAGCACAGATACGCAGTATTTT.

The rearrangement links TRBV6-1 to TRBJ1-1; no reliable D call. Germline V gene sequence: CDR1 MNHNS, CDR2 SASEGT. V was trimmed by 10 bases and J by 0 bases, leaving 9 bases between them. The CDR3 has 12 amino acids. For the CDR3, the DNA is TGTGCCACCCACCCACTGAACACTGAAGCTTTCTTT. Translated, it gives CATHPLNTEAFF.

The CDR3 nucleotides read TGTGCCAGCAATACAGGGGATACGGGTCAGCCCCAGCATTTT. Protein sequence: CASNTGDTGQPQHF. This sequence joins TRBV12-3 or TRBV12-4 and TRBJ1-5; 7 nucleotides line up with TRBD1. V shed 7 bases, J shed 6 bases, and the junction held 9 bases outside the gene matches. The CDR3 loop spans 14 amino acids.

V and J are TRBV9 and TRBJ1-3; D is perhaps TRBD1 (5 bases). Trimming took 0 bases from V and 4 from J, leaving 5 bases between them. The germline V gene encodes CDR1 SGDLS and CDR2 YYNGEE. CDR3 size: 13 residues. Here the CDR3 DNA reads TGTGCCAGCAGCGTAGGGACAGGAAACACCATATATTTT. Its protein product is CASSVGTGNTIYF.

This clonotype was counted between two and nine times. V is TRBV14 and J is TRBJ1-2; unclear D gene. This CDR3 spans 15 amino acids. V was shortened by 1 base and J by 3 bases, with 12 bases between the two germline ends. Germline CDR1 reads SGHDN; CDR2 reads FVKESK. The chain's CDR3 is CASSQGGIYHYGYTF. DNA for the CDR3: TGTGCCAGCAGCCAAGGGGGAATCTATCACTATGGCTACACCTTC.

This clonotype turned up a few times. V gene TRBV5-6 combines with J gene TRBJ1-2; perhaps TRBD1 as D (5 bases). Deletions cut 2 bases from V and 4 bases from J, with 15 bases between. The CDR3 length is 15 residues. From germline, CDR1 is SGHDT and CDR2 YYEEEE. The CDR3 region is CASSFRQRSSYGYTF. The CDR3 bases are TGTGCCAGCAGCTTCCGACAGCGTAGCTCCTATGGCTACACCTTC.

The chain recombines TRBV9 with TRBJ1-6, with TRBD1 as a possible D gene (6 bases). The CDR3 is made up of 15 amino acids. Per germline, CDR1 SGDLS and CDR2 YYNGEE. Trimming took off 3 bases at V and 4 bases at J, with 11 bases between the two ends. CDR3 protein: CASSATGQYNSPLHF. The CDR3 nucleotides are TGTGCCAGCAGCGCCACAGGGCAATATAATTCACCCCTCCACTTT. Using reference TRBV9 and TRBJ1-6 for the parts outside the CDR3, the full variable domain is DSGVTQTPKHLITATGQRVTLRCSPRSGDLSVYWYQQSLDQGLQFLIQYYNGEERAKGNILERFSAQQFPDLHSELNLSSLELGDSALYFCASSATGQYNSPLHFGNGTRLTVT.

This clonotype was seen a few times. For the CDR3, the DNA is TGTGCCAGCACCTCTAGATCACTAGCGCGGGGGGCCAACGTCCTGACTTTC. Encoded protein: CASTSRSLARGANVLTF. The chain recombines TRBV6-1 with TRBJ2-6, with 7 bases matching TRBD2. The CDR3 totals 17 residues. The junction had 13 bases not matched to a gene; V was cut back by 7 bases and J by 4 bases. Germline V gene sequence: CDR1 MNHNS, CDR2 SASEGT.

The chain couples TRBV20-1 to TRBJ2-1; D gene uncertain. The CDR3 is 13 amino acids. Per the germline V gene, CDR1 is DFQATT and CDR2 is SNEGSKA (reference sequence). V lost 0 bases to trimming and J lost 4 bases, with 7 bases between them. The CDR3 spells CSARDYKYNEQFF. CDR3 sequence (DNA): TGCAGTGCTAGAGACTACAAATACAATGAGCAGTTCTTC.

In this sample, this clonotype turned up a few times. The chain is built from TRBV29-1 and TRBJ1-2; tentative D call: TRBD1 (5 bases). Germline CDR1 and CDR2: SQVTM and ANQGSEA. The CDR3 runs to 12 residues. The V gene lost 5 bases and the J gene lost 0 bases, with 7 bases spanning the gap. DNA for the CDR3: TGCAGCGTTAGGGGAGCTAACTATGGCTACACCTTC. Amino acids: CSVRGANYGYTF.

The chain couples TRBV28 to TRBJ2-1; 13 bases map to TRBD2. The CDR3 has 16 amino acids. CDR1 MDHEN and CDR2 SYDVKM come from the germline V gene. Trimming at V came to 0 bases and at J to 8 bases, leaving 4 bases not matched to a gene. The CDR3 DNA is TGTGCCAGCAGTTTATGGGGACTAGCGGGATTGCATGAGCAGTTCTTC. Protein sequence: CASSLWGLAGLHEQFF.

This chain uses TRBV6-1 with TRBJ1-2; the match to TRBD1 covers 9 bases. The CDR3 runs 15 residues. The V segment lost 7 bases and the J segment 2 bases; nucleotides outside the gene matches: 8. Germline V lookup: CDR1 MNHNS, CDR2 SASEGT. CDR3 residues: CASTDTGGANYGYTF. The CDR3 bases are TGTGCCAGCACTGATACAGGGGGCGCGAACTATGGCTACACCTTC.

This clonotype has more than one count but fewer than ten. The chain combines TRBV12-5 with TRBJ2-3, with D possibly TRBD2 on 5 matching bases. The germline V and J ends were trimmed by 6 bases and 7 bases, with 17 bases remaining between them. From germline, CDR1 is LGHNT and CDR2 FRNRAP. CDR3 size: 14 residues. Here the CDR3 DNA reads TGTGCTAGTGGCCCCCCCGGAGGATCCAATACGCAGTATTTT. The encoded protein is CASGPPGGSNTQYF. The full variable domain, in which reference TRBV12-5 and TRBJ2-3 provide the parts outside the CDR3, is DARVTQTPRHKVTEMGQEVTMRCQPILGHNTVFWYRQTMMQGLELLAYFRNRAPLDDSGMPKDRFSAEMPDATLATLKIQPSEPRDSAVYFCASGPPGGSNTQYFGPGTRLTVL.

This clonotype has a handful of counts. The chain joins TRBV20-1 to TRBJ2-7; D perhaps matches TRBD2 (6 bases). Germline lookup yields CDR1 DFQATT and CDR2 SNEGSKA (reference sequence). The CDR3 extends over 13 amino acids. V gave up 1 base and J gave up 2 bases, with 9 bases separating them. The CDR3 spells CSARARTTYEQYF. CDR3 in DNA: TGCAGTGCTAGAGCGAGGACTACCTACGAGCAGTACTTC.

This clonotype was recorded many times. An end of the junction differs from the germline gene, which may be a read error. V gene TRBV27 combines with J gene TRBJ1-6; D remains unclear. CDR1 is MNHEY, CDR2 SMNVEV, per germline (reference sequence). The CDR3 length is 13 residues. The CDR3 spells CASSLSLNSPLHF. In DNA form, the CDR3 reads TGCGCCAGCAGCCTTTCTCTTAATTCACCCCTCCACTTT.